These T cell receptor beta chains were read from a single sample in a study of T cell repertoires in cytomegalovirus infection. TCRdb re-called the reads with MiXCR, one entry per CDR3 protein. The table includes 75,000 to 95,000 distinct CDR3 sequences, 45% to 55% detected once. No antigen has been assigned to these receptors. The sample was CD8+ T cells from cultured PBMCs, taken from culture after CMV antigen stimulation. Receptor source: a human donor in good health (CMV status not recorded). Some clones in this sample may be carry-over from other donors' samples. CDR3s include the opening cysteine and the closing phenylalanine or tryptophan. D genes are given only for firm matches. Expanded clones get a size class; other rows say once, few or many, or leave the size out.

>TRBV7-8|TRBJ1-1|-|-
TGTGCCAGCAGCGTCCTTTCCACTGAAGCTTTCTTT
CASSVLSTEAFF
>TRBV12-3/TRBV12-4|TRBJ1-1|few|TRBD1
TGTGCCAGCAGTTCGACAGGGGACGAAGCTTTCTTT
CASSSTGDEAFF
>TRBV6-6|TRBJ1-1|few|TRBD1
TGTGCCAGCAGTTCTGACAGGGGTCACACTGAAGCTTTCTTT
CASSSDRGHTEAFF
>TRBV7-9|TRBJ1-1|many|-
TGTGCCAGCAGCGGAGTGGGGATCACTGAAGCTTTCTTT
CASSGVGITEAFF
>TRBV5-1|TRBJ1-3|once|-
TGCGCCAGCAGCTTGGATGCCACCACCTCTGGAAACACCATATATTTT
CASSLDATTSGNTIYF
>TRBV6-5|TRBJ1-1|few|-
TGTGCCAGCAGTTACCTGACTGACATGAACACTGAAGCTTTCTTT
CASSYLTDMNTEAFF
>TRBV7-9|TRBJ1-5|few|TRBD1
TGTGCCAGCAGCTTAGGAGGACAGGGGGGTATGGGCAATCAGCCCCAGCATTTT
CASSLGGQGGMGNQPQHF
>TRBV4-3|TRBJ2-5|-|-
TGCGCCAGCAGCCAAGAAGCGCGGCAAGAGACCCAGTACTTC
CASSQEARQETQYF
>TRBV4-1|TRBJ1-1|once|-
TGCGCCAGCAGCCAAATAGGCTTTAGGAGTGAAGCTTTCTTT
CASSQIGFRSEAFF
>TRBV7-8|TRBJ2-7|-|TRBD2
TGTGCCAGCAGCTTAGGACTAGCGGGATCGAGCTCCTACGAGCAGTACTTC
CASSLGLAGSSSYEQYF
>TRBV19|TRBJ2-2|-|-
TGTGCCAGTGGGTGGGATAACACCGGGGAGCTGTTTTTT
CASGWDNTGELFF
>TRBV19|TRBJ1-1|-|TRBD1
TGTGCCAGTAGTACCCCTGACAGGGGACTTAACACTGAAGCTTTCTTT
CASSTPDRGLNTEAFF
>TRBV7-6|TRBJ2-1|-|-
TGTGCCAGCAGCTTATCTCGGGGGCAACGCTCCTACAATGAGCAGTTCTTC
CASSLSRGQRSYNEQFF
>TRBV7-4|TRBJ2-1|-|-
TGTGCCAGTCACGAAAGCTCCTACAATGAGCAGTTCTTC
CASHESSYNEQFF
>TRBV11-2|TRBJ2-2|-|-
TGTGCCAGCAGCTTAGGGGGACCCACCGGGGAGCTGTTTTTT
CASSLGGPTGELFF
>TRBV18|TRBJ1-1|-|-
TGTGCCAGCTCACATCCGACAGGCCAAGGCACTGAAGCTTTCTTT
CASSHPTGQGTEAFF
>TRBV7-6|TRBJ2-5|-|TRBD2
TGTGCCAGCAGCTCCTGGGAGGGCGTCCAAGAGACCCAGTACTTC
CASSSWEGVQETQYF
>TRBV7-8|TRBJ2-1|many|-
TGTGCCAGCAGCTTAACGCCCCGGCGGGGCATCTACAATGAGCAGTTCTTC
CASSLTPRRGIYNEQFF
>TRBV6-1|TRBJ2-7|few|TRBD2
TGTGCCAGCAGCACCTTTGGGACTAGCGTATACTACGAGCAGTACTTC
CASSTFGTSVYYEQYF
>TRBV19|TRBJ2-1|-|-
TGTGCCAGTAGTATCGGCCCCAAGGAGAATGAGCAGTTCTTC
CASSIGPKENEQFF